This T cell receptor (beta chain) appears in the sequencing data of a study of cytomegalovirus exposure and HLA in healthy donors. The germline CDR1 and CDR2 sequences are SSHAT and FNYEAQ (reference sequence). The V gene lost 1 base and the J gene lost 0 bases, with 7 bases spanning the gap. This CDR3 region has 14 residues. The study ran its PCR with 60 Vbeta and 13 Jbeta primers. Libraries were prepared by immunoSEQ multiplex PCR; TCRdb keeps only in-frame clonotypes and omits some of them. Of over 150,000 clones in the sample, around 84% were seen once. This clone came up once. The sample comprised PBMCs. This chain links TRBV7-7 with TRBJ2-7; D gene uncertain. The clonotype originates from a girl between 2 and 10 years old in good health and CMV-seropositive. The CDR3 region is CASSLDQVSYEQYF. For the CDR3, the DNA is TGTGCCAGCAGCTTAGACCAGGTCTCCTACGAGCAGTACTTC.